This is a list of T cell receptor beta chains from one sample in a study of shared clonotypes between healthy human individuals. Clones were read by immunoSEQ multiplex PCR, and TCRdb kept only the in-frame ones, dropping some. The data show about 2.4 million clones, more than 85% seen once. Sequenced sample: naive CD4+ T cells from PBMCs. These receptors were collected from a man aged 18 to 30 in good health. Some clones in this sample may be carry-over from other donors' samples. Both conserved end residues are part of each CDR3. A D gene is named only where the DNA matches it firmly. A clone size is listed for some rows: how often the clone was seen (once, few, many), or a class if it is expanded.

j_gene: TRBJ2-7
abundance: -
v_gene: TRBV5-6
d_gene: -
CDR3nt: TGTGCCAGCAGCTTGGCGGAGTACGAGCAGTACTTC
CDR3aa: CASSLAEYEQYF

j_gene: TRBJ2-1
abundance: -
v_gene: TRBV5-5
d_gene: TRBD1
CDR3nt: TGTGCCAGCAGCTGGAGGGACAGGGGCTTCAATGAGCAGTTCTTC
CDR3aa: CASSWRDRGFNEQFF

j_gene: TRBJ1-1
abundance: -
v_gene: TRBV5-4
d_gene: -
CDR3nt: TGTGCCAGCAGCTTGAGTGTCGGGCGTGGGACTGAAGCTTTCTTT
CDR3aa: CASSLSVGRGTEAFF

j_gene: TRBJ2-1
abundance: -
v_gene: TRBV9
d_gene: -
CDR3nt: TGTGCCAGCAGCGTAGAGAGGCTATCCTCCTACAATGAGCAGTTCTTC
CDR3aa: CASSVERLSSYNEQFF

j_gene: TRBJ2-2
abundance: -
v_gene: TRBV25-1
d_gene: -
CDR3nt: TGTGCCAGCAGTCCAAGACTCGGCACCGGGGAGCTGTTTTTT
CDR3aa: CASSPRLGTGELFF

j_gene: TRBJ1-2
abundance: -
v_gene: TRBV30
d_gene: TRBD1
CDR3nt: TGTGCCTGGCTGGACAGGGTTTCGAATGGCTACACCTTC
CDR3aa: CAWLDRVSNGYTF

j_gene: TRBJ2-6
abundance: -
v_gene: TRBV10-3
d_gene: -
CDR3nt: TGTGCCATCAGTGGGCAGACATCTGGGGCCAACGTCCTGACTTTC
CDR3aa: CAISGQTSGANVLTF

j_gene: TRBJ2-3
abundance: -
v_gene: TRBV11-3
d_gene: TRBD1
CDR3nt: TGTGCCAGCAGCCCCCGGGACAGGGGGCTTGCGAGCACAGATACGCAGTATTTT
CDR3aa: CASSPRDRGLASTDTQYF

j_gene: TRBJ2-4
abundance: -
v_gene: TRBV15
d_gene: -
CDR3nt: TGTGCCACCAGCAGAGTAGGCGAAATCAAAAACATTCAGTACTTC
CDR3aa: CATSRVGEIKNIQYF

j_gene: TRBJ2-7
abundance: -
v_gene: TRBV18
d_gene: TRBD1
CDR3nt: TGTGCCAGCTCACCGACAGGGCTAGTCTCCTACGAGCAGTACTTC
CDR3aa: CASSPTGLVSYEQYF

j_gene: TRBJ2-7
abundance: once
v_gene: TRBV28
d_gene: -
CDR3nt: TGTGCCAGCAGTTCCCCCCGGTCCGGGAGTTTCTCCTACGAGCAGTACTTC
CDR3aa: CASSSPRSGSFSYEQYF

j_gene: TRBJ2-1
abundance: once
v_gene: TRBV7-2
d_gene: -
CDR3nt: TGTGCCAGCAGCACCTCAGGGGGGAGGGAGCAGTTCTTC
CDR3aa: CASSTSGGREQFF

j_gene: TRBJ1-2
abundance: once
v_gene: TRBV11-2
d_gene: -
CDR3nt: TGTGCCAGCTCTCAGGGTGAGAAGACTAGTGGCTACACCTTC
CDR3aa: CASSQGEKTSGYTF

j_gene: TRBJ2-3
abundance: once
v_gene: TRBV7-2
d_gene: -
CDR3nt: TGTGCCAGCAGCTTAGATCGTGGAACAGATACGCAGTATTTT
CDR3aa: CASSLDRGTDTQYF

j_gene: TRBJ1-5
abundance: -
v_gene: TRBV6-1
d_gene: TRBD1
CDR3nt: TGTGCCAGCACTCGACAGGGGGCCGGGGATCAGCCCCAGCATTTT
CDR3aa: CASTRQGAGDQPQHF

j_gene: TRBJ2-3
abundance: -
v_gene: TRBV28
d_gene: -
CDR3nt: TGTGCCAGCAGGCTCAGACCCGCCGGTGTAGATACGCAGTATTTT
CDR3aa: CASRLRPAGVDTQYF

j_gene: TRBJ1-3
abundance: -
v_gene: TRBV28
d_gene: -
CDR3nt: TGTGCCAGCAGTCTGGGTAACCCCGAGAACACCATATATTTT
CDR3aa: CASSLGNPENTIYF

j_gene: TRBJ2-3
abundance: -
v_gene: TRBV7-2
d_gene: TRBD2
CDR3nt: TGTGCCAGCAGCCAAAGCGGGAGGGCAGATACGCAGTATTTT
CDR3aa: CASSQSGRADTQYF

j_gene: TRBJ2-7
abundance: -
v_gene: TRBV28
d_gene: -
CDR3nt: TGTGCCAGCAGTTTGGGGGCGGGAGTCTACGAGCAGTACTTC
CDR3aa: CASSLGAGVYEQYF

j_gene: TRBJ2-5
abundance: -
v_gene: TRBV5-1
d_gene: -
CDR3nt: TGCGCCAGCACAGTCTCCGGGACCACCGGTGAGACCCAGTACTTC
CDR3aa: CASTVSGTTGETQYF

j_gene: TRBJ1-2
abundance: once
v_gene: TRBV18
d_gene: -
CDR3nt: TGTGCCAGCTCCACAAGGGGAGGGGAGGACTATGGCTACACCTTC
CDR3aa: CASSTRGGEDYGYTF

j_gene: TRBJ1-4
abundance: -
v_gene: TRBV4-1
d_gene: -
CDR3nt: TGCGCCAGCAGCCAGTTGGGCCTCCAAAAACTGTTTTTT
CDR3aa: CASSQLGLQKLFF

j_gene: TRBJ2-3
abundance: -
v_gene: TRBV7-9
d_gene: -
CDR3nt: TGTGCCAGCAGCCCCCTGAGAAGCGGAGGCACAGATACGCAGTATTTT
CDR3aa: CASSPLRSGGTDTQYF

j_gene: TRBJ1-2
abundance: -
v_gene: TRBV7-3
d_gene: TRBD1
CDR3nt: TGTGCCAGCAGCTTAAGCGGGGGGACAGGCTATGGCTACACCTTC
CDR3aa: CASSLSGGTGYGYTF

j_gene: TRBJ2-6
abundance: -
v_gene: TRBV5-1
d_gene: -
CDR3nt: TGCGCCAGCAGCTCACGATCTGGGGCCAACGTCCTGACTTTC
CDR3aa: CASSSRSGANVLTF

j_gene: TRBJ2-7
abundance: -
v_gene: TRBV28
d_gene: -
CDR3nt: TGTGCCAGCAGTTTCCGGATTGGCAACGAGCAGTACTTC
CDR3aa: CASSFRIGNEQYF

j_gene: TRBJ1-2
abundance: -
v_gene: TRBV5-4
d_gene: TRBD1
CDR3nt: TGTGCCAGCAGCTGGGGACAGGGGGCTTCCTATGGCTACACCTTC
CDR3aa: CASSWGQGASYGYTF

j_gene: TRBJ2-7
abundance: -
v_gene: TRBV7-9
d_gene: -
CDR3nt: TGTGCCAGCAGCTTAGGAGCCTTCCCCCAAGGGTGGGAGCAGTACTTC
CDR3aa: CASSLGAFPQGWEQYF

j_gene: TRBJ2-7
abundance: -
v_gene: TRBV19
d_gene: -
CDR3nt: TGTGCCAGTAGTACCCCGACATTATGGGGATCTCCCGAGCAGTACTTC
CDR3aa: CASSTPTLWGSPEQYF

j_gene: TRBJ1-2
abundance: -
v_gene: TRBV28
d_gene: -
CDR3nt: TGTGCCAGCAACAATTTCCACCCCGTCGGCCGCCGCCGTGAAGGCTACACCTTC
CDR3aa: CASNNFHPVGRRREGYTF

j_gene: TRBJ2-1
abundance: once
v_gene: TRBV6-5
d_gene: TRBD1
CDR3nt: TGTGCCAGCAGCCCAACAGGGGGATATTACAATGAGCAGTTCTTC
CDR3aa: CASSPTGGYYNEQFF

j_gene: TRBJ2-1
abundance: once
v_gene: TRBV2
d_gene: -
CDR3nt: TGTGCCAGCCTTCTAGCACGATCCTACAATGAGCAGTTCTTC
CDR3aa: CASLLARSYNEQFF

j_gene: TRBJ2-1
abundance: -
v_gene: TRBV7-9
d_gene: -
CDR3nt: TGTGCCAGCAGCTTTATACTAGCAGATGAGCAGTTCTTC
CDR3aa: CASSFILADEQFF

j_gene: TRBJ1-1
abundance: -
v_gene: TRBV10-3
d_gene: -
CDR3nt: TGTGCCATCAGTGGATGGGAAGAGGGCACTGAAGCTTTCTTT
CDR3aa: CAISGWEEGTEAFF

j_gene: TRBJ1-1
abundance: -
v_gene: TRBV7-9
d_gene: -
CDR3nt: TGTGCCAGCAGCTTAGTCAGCCTGAACACTGAAGCTTTCTTT
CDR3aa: CASSLVSLNTEAFF

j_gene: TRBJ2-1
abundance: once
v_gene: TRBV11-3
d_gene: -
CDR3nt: TGTGCCAGCAGCCCCGACAGTAATGAGCAGTTCTTC
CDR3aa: CASSPDSNEQFF

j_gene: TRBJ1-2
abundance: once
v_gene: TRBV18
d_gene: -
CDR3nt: TGTGCCAGCTCACCACGTCCCAGCGTTTCGGAGGGGAATGGCTACACCTTC
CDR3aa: CASSPRPSVSEGNGYTF

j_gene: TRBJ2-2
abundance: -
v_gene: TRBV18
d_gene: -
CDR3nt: TGTGCCAGCTCCCCGGCGGTGGCGGGCACCGGGGAGCTGTTTTTT
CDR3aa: CASSPAVAGTGELFF

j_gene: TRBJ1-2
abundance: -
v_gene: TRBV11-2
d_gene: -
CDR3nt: TGTGCCAGCAGTACCCGCCTCACAGTCACCGGTTTTGGCTACACCTTC
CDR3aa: CASSTRLTVTGFGYTF

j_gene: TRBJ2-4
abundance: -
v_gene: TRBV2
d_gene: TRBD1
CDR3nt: TGTGCCAGCAGTGAGCTGACAGGGAGAAACATTCAGTACTTC
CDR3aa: CASSELTGRNIQYF

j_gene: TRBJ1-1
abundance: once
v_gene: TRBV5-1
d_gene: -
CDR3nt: TGCGCCAGCAGCGGCGGAACGGGCACTGAAGCTTTCTTT
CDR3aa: CASSGGTGTEAFF

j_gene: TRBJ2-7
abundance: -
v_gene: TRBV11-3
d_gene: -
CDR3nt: TGTGCCAGCAGCCCCCGGCACCCCGACGAGCAGTACTTC
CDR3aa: CASSPRHPDEQYF

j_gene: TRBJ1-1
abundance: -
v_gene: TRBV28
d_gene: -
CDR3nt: TGTGCCACCAGAGAGGGGAACACTGAAGCTTTCTTT
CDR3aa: CATREGNTEAFF

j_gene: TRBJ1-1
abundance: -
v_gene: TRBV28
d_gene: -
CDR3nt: TGTGCCAGCAAACGGGGGGGCCTAAACACTGAAGCTTTCTTT
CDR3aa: CASKRGGLNTEAFF

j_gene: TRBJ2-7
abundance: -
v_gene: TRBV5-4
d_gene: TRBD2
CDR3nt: TGTGCCAGCAGCAGGTACTATAGCGGGAGTAAAGGCGAGCAGTACTTC
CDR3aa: CASSRYYSGSKGEQYF

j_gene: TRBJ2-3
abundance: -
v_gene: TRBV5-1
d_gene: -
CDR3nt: TGCGCCAGCAGCTTGGGGTTAGCGGCCAGCACAGATACGCAGTATTTT
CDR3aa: CASSLGLAASTDTQYF

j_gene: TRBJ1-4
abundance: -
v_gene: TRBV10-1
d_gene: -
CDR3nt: TGCGCCAGCAGTGAGGCTCGTTCTGGTGCAACTAATGAAAAACTGTTTTTT
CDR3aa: CASSEARSGATNEKLFF

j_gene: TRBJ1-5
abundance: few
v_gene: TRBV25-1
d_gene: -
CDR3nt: TGTGCCAGCAGTGATTCCCTTAGCAATCAGCCCCAGCATTTT
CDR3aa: CASSDSLSNQPQHF

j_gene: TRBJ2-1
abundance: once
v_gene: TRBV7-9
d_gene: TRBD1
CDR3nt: TGTGCCAGCAGCTTTTACAGGCCTCGAGGGGGCGATGAGCAGTTCTTC
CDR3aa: CASSFYRPRGGDEQFF

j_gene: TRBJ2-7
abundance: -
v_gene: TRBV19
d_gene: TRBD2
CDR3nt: TGTGCCAGTAGTATAGCGGGAGGGTCCGAGCAGTACTTC
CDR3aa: CASSIAGGSEQYF

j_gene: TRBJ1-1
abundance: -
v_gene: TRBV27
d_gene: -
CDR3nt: TGTGCCAGCAGCCCAGACAGATCGAACACTGAAGCTTTCTTT
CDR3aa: CASSPDRSNTEAFF

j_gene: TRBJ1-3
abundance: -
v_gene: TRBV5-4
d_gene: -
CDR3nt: TGTGCCAGCAGCTTGGGCGGGGGTATCGGGGGAAACACCATATATTTT
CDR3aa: CASSLGGGIGGNTIYF

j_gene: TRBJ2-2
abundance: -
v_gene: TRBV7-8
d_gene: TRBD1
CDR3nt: TGTGCCAGCAGCTACCGGGACAGGGTCAGCACCGGGGAGCTGTTTTTT
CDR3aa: CASSYRDRVSTGELFF

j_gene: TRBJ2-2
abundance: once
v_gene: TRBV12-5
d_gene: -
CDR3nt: TGTGCTAGTGGTTTGGTAACACAGGGGAGGGACACCGGGGAGCTGTTTTTT
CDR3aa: CASGLVTQGRDTGELFF

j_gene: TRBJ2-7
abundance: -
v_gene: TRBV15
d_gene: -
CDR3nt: TGTGCCACCAGCATGGAGGAGAGCTCCTACGAGCAGTACTTC
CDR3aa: CATSMEESSYEQYF

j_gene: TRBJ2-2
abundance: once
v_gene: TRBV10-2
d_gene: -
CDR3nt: TGCGCCAGTAAGGAGACAGGTTCGAACACCGGGGAGCTGTTTTTT
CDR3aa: CASKETGSNTGELFF

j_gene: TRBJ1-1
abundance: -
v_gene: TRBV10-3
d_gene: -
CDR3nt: TGTGCCATCAGTGAAGTTGGGGGAACTGAAGCTTTCTTT
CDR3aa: CAISEVGGTEAFF

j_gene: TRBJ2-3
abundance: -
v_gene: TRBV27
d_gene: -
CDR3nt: TGTGCCAGCAGTTATGGGAGAGGCACAGATACGCAGTATTTT
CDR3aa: CASSYGRGTDTQYF

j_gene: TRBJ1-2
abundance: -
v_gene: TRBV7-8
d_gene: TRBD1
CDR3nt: TGTGCCAGCAGCCCTCGATCCGGACAGGCTAACTATGGCTACACCTTC
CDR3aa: CASSPRSGQANYGYTF